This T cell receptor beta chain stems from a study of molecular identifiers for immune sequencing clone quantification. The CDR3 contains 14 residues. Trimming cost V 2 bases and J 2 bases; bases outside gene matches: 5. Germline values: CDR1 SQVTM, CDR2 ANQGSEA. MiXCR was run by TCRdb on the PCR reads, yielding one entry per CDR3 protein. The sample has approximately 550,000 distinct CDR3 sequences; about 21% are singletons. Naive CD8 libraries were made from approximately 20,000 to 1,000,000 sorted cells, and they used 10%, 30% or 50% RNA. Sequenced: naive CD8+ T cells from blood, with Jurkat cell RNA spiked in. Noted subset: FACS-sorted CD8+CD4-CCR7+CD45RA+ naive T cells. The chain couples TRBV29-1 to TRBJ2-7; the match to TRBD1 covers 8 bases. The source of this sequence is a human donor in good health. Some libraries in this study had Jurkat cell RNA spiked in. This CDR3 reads CSVEKTGAPYEQYF. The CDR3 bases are TGCAGCGTTGAAAAGACAGGGGCCCCCTACGAGCAGTACTTC.